Following are 3 T cell receptor beta chains from one sample sequenced in a study of CD8 T cells in Susac syndrome. RNA in amounts of roughly 0.5 to 1 ug was reverse transcribed with random hexamers. MiXCR, run by TCRdb on the immunoSEQ multiplex PCR reads, gives a single entry per CDR3 protein. This sample has around 110,000 distinct CDR3 sequences, with just under 95% found just once. Sequencing was performed on CD8+ T cells from PBMCs. The receptor source for this set is a human donor with Susac syndrome.

This chain uses TRBV19 with TRBJ2-2; D may be TRBD2 (5 bases). In germline, CDR1 is LNHDA, CDR2 SQIVND (reference sequence). Deletions cut 3 bases from V and 8 bases from J, with 7 bases between. This CDR3 has 12 residues. CDR3 DNA sequence: TGTGCCAGTAGTATGGGGAGAGGGGAGCTGTTTTTT. Its protein product is CASSMGRGELFF. The variable domain in full, with the rest retrieved from reference TRBV19 and TRBJ2-2, is DGGITQSPKYLFRKEGQNVTLSCEQNLNHDAMYWYRQDPGQGLRLIYYSQIVNDFQKGDIAEGYSVSREKKESFPLTVTSAQKNPTAFYLCASSMGRGELFFGEGSRLTVL.

The chain is built from TRBV15 and TRBJ1-4; the match to TRBD1 covers 7 bases. Germline lookup yields CDR1 LNHNV and CDR2 YYDKDF (reference sequence). CDR3 length: 15 amino acids. The V gene end was trimmed by 2 bases and the J gene end by 8 bases; junction bases not matched to a gene: 8. The CDR3 loop is CATSRRQGGKEKLFF. The CDR3 DNA is TGTGCCACCAGCAGACGACAGGGAGGAAAGGAAAAACTGTTTTTT.

The chain employs TRBV14 and TRBJ2-7; D remains ambiguous. The CDR3 loop spans 15 amino acids. Looked up from germline, CDR1 is SGHDN and CDR2 is FVKESK. The ends were cut back, 4 bases at V and 2 bases at J, with 15 bases in the middle. The CDR3 reads CASSLTSVATYEQYF. The CDR3 DNA is TGTGCCAGCAGCCTCACTTCCGTGGCAACCTACGAGCAGTACTTC.